A single sample gave rise to the 9 T cell receptor beta chains below, sequenced in a study of identifying expanded T cells in peripheral blood. The method was immunoSEQ multiplex PCR; TCRdb's version includes in-frame clones alone and lacks a portion of them. The table includes approximately 79,000 clones, roughly 88% detected once. Sequenced sample: blood. The source is a person aged 18-70 years in good health.

A remark on this clone: Other nucleotide sequences in the sample specify the same CDR3. The chain joins TRBV6-5 to TRBJ1-1; D ambiguous. The V gene's germline CDR1 is MNHEY and CDR2 SVGAGI. The CDR3 consists of 13 residues. Trimming removed 2 bases from V and 0 bases from J, with 4 bases in between. The CDR3 DNA reads as TGTGCCAGCAGTTACAGCGTGAACACTGAAGCTTTCTTT. It yields the protein CASSYSVNTEAFF.

The chain recombines TRBV15 with TRBJ1-4; the D gene is possibly TRBD1 (5 bases). Germline CDR1 and CDR2: LNHNV and YYDKDF (reference sequence). V lost 1 base and J lost 0, with 6 bases in between. The CDR3 covers 15 residues. CDR3 region: CATSRGGPTNEKLFF. The CDR3 DNA follows: TGTGCCACCAGCAGAGGGGGACCAACTAATGAAAAACTGTTTTTT.

This rearrangement joins TRBV5-8 to TRBJ1-3; D gene uncertain. CDR1 and CDR2 (germline): SGHTS, YDEGEE. Trimming removed 2 bases from V and 0 bases from J, with 9 bases in between. CDR3 size: 15 residues. The CDR3 sequence: CASSFFHNSGNTIYF. As DNA, the CDR3 is TGTGCCAGCAGCTTTTTCCACAACTCTGGAAACACCATATATTTT.

The sample holds one count of this clone. The genes are TRBV5-6 and TRBJ2-7; 9 positions match TRBD1. The CDR3 contains 14 residues. V shed 2 bases, J shed 4 bases, and the junction held 4 bases outside the gene matches. Germline V CDR1 and CDR2: SGHDT, YYEEEE. Here the CDR3 reads CASSFRDRDYEQYF. CDR3 nucleotide sequence: TGTGCCAGCAGCTTCCGGGACAGGGATTACGAGCAGTACTTC.

This chain uses TRBV2 with TRBJ2-7; D perhaps matches TRBD2 (6 bases). Trimming removed 5 bases from V and 2 bases from J, with 13 bases in between. The germline V gene has CDR1 SNHLY and CDR2 FYNNEI. CDR3 size: 14 residues. CDR3 nucleotide sequence: TGTGCCAGCAGTCCCGGGACTGGAGCCTACGAGCAGTACTTC. It encodes CASSPGTGAYEQYF.

The chain employs TRBV13 and TRBJ2-4, with a weak D call TRBD1 (6 bases). V was clipped by 8 bases and J by 1 base, with 21 bases between them. From germline, CDR1 is PRHDT and CDR2 FYEKMQ (reference sequence). This CDR3 spans 17 amino acids. CDR3 residues: CASGDRLGDGAKNIQYF. DNA of the CDR3: TGTGCCAGCGGAGACAGGTTAGGAGACGGGGCCAAAAACATTCAGTACTTC.

This chain uses TRBV18 with TRBJ2-2; 7 nucleotides align to TRBD1. The ends lost 6 bases at V and 6 bases at J; junction bases unmatched: 10. The CDR3 is made up of 15 amino acids. Germline CDR1 reads KGHSH; CDR2 reads LQKENI. The CDR3 here is CASSPLTGDPGELFF. The CDR3 nucleotides read TGTGCCAGCTCGCCCCTCACAGGGGATCCCGGGGAGCTGTTTTTT.

The V and J genes are TRBV19 and TRBJ1-5; D is unclear. CDR3 length equals 15 residues. CDR1 and CDR2 (germline): LNHDA, SQIVND (reference sequence). V shed 2 bases and J shed 5 bases, with 13 bases lying between them. Written as DNA, the CDR3 is TGTGCCAGTAGTATAAGGGCTGGGGTAGATCAGCCCCAGCATTTT. The encoded protein is CASSIRAGVDQPQHF.

This clone was detected a few times. The chain employs TRBV5-4 and TRBJ2-7; 8 bases are shared with TRBD1. With V trimmed by 2 bases and J by 3 bases, 7 bases remained unmatched. Germline V lookup: CDR1 SGHNT, CDR2 YYREEE (reference sequence). The CDR3 consists of 15 residues. The CDR3 is CASSLSGTGGYEQYF. DNA of the CDR3: TGTGCCAGCAGCTTAAGTGGTACAGGGGGCTACGAGCAGTACTTC.